This T cell receptor beta chain was sequenced in a study of T cells in Graves' hyperthyroidism and ophthalmopathy. Whole-study context: Pretreatment peripheral blood was obtained at initial diagnosis. Whole-study findings and limits: Blood samples included most of the expanded thyroid clonotypes exceeding 0.001.

TCR beta CDR3 regions were amplified from RNA. HTBI primers were the set used in a first-round RT-PCR of the TCR CDR3. TCRdb redid the calling of the multiplex PCR reads with MiXCR, one entry per CDR3 protein. The data show about 350,000 distinct CDR3 sequences, approximately 13% seen once. In its sample, this clonotype was seen many times. Antigen: not known. V was cut by 2 bases and J by 1 base, with 7 bases left in between. Germline V gene lookup returns CDR1 DFQATT and CDR2 SNEGSKA (reference sequence). There are 13 residues in the CDR3. Investigators excluded patients with uncontrolled infection, other autoimmune disease, pregnancy or lactation. The PBMCs had their origin in around 10 ml of fresh peripheral blood.

The V gene is TRBV20-1, the J gene TRBJ2-3; D call uncertain. This TCR came from a woman aged 25 to 45 with Graves' hyperthyroidism. The sequencing input was blood. Here the CDR3 reads CSARIFGTDTQYF. DNA for the CDR3: TGCAGTGCTAGAATCTTCGGCACAGATACGCAGTATTTT.